The 27 T cell receptor beta chains below come from one sample, sequenced in a study of early T cells in non-severe SARS-CoV-2 infection (dated by TCRdb to about 2021). The method behind the library was 5' RACE. The sequencer listed for this sample is NextSeq 500. TCRdb ran its own pipeline on the public reads, namely fastp trimming at Q25 and MiXCR clone calling, and kept in-frame beta chains. Merged by CDR3 protein, the rows form single entries marked with the most common genes and DNA. Across this sample there are tens of thousands of distinct CDR3 sequences, with under 7.5% seen only once. The ten largest clones add up to around 4% of the sample. The material sequenced was whole blood. Source of these receptors: an adult who was a healthcare worker with PCR-confirmed SARS-CoV-2 infection or an uninfected control (not recorded which).

This clonotype was counted at least ten times. The genes are TRBV21-1 and TRBJ1-5. TRBV21-1 is deemed a pseudogene. This CDR3 comprises 15 residues. The CDR3: CASSKQAYSNQPQHF. CDR3 in DNA: TGTGCCAGCAGCAAACAGGCGTATAGCAATCAGCCCCAGCATTTT.

This clonotype was seen many times. The chain recombines TRBV7-2 with TRBJ1-3, with D unclear. CDR1 SGHTA and CDR2 FQGNSA come from the germline V gene. The CDR3 length is 15 residues. V lost 4 bases and J 4 bases, leaving 14 bases between the germline ends. The CDR3, as DNA: TGTGCCAGCAGCTCGGCCTCTCTAGCCGGAAACACCATATATTTT. Its protein is CASSSASLAGNTIYF.

The rearrangement joins TRBV4-3 to TRBJ1-2; D is perhaps TRBD1 (6 bases). This CDR3 has 15 amino acids. V lost 4 bases and J 3 bases, leaving 15 bases between the germline ends. Germline CDR1 LGHNA, CDR2 YSLEER. CDR3 in DNA: TGCGCCAGCAGCCCTGAACGGACAGAGTACTATGGCTACACCTTC. Protein: CASSPERTEYYGYTF.

This clonotype was counted many times. The chain carries TRBV7-2 and TRBJ2-5; no reliable D call. The germline gives CDR1 SGHTA, CDR2 FQGNSA. CDR3 length equals 14 residues. V dropped 1 base and J dropped 1 base, with 7 bases sitting between them. The CDR3 DNA is TGTGCCAGCAGCTTAGAGCCTTTCCAAGAGACCCAGTACTTC. It yields the protein CASSLEPFQETQYF.

Many counts were recorded for this clonotype. DNA for the CDR3: TGCAGTGCTAGAGGACAGGGGGCAGGGGAGCAGTACTTC. Translation gives CSARGQGAGEQYF. The V and J genes are TRBV20-1 and TRBJ2-7; 10 nucleotides match TRBD1. V lost 1 base and J lost 7; bases outside the gene matches: 4. The CDR3 length is 13 residues. Germline V lookup: CDR1 DFQATT, CDR2 SNEGSKA (reference sequence).

As concerns this clonotype: This may be a read error, as it is one base from a much larger clone. The genes are TRBV7-6 and TRBJ2-3; TRBD1 agrees at 10 bases. From germline, CDR1 is SGHVS and CDR2 FNYEAQ. The CDR3 is made up of 14 amino acids. CDR3 sequence reads: CAGSLTGGLDTQYF. CDR3 bases: TGTGCCGGCAGCTTGACAGGGGGCCTCGATACGCAGTATTTT.

This clonotype was counted between two and nine times. The genes are TRBV5-1 and TRBJ1-2; a weak D match, TRBD1 (6 bases). This CDR3 comprises 13 residues. In germline, CDR1 is SGHRS, CDR2 YFSETQ. V lost 4 bases and J 5 bases, leaving 12 bases between the germline ends. In DNA, the CDR3 is TGCGCCAGCAGCCCTAAACAGGGATATGGCTACACCTTC. This sequence encodes CASSPKQGYGYTF. Complete variable domain (other parts from reference TRBV5-1 and TRBJ1-2): KAGVTQTPRYLIKTRGQQVTLSCSPISGHRSVSWYQQTPGQGLQFLFEYFSETQRNKGNFPGRFSGRQFSNSRSEMNVSTLELGDSALYLCASSPKQGYGYTFGSGTRLTVV.

V is TRBV5-1 and J is TRBJ2-1; TRBD1 matches at 8 bases. The V segment lost 5 bases and the J segment 0 bases; nucleotides outside the gene matches: 4. Germline CDR1 and CDR2: SGHRS and YFSETQ. This CDR3 has 15 residues. The CDR3: CASRTDRVSYNEQFF. The CDR3 DNA follows: TGCGCCAGCAGGACGGACAGGGTCTCCTACAATGAGCAGTTCTTC.

V and J are TRBV28 and TRBJ2-5, with TRBD2 as a possible D gene (5 bases). Germline values: CDR1 MDHEN, CDR2 SYDVKM. Between the trimmed V and J ends, which lost 2 bases and 7 bases, there was a span of 8 bases. This CDR3 has 12 amino acids. For the CDR3, the DNA is TGTGCCAGCAGTTTACAAACTAGGACCCAGTACTTC. As protein: CASSLQTRTQYF.

This clonotype has ten or more counts. This rearrangement joins TRBV4-1 to TRBJ2-5; D is possibly TRBD2 (6 bases). V was trimmed by 0 bases and J by 3 bases, leaving 8 bases between them. CDR1 is MGHRA and CDR2 is YSYEKL in the germline V gene. This CDR3 has 14 amino acids. The chain's CDR3 is CASSQDWREETQYF. The DNA of the CDR3 is TGCGCCAGCAGCCAAGATTGGAGGGAAGAGACCCAGTACTTC.

This clonotype turned up a few times. This chain links TRBV18 with TRBJ2-1, with 11 positions matching TRBD2. Germline assignment: CDR1 KGHSH and CDR2 LQKENI. The ends lost 0 bases at V and 7 bases at J; junction bases unmatched: 5. The CDR3 runs 16 residues. The CDR3 DNA sequence: TGTGCCAGCTCACCACCAACTAGCGGGGGACCGAATGAGCAGTTCTTC. Residues: CASSPPTSGGPNEQFF.

This clonotype was observed a few times. The gene calls are TRBV6-5 and TRBJ1-1, with 8 bases aligning to TRBD1. The V and J ends lost 0 bases and 2 bases, in that order; junction bases with no gene match: 8. The V gene's germline CDR1 is MNHEY and CDR2 SVGAGI. The CDR3 is made up of 17 amino acids. The CDR3 protein is CASSYSGTGKSNTEAFF. CDR3 DNA sequence: TGTGCCAGCAGTTACTCTGGGACAGGAAAATCCAACACTGAAGCTTTCTTT.

This clonotype was detected many times. This chain connects TRBV27 to TRBJ2-1; D may be TRBD1 or TRBD2 (5 bases each). V shed 5 bases and J shed 0 bases, with 8 bases lying between them. Germline V gene lookup returns CDR1 MNHEY and CDR2 SMNVEV (reference sequence). The CDR3 consists of 14 residues. The CDR3 DNA sequence: TGTGCCAGCAGTGGGACCGACTCCTACAATGAGCAGTTCTTC. It encodes CASSGTDSYNEQFF.

The V and J genes are TRBV6-2 or TRBV6-3 and TRBJ2-3; the D is unclear. CDR1 and CDR2 from the germline V gene are MNHEY and SVGEGT. The CDR3 extends over 11 amino acids. The V and J ends lost 8 bases and 3 bases respectively, with 6 bases between them. CDR3 bases: TGTGCCAGCCGGCAGACAGATACGCAGTATTTT. This encodes CASRQTDTQYF.

The chain couples TRBV24-1 to TRBJ2-3; maybe TRBD1 (6 bases). With 6 bases removed from V and 5 bases from J, the gap between germline ends came to 14 bases. This CDR3 contains 14 residues. Germline V gene data show CDR1 as KGHDR and CDR2 as SFDVKD. The CDR3, as DNA: TGTGCCACCAGTAGACAGGCCACGGGAGATACGCAGTATTTT. It specifies CATSRQATGDTQYF.

The CDR3 bases are TGTGCCAGCAGCTTGGAGGAGGCCAAAAACATTCAGTACTTC. It translates to CASSLEEAKNIQYF. The V gene is TRBV5-5, the J gene TRBJ2-4; D gene ambiguous. V lost 0 bases and J lost 1, with 5 bases in between. There are 14 residues in the CDR3. Germline V gives CDR1 SGHKS, CDR2 YYEKEE (reference sequence). Supplemented by reference TRBV5-5 and TRBJ2-4, the full variable domain reads DAGVTQSPTHLIKTRGQQVTLRCSPISGHKSVSWYQQVLGQGPQFIFQYYEKEERGRGNFPDRFSARQFPNYSSELNVNALLLGDSALYLCASSLEEAKNIQYFGAGTRLSVL.

The chain combines TRBV10-3 with TRBJ1-1; 8 bases map to TRBD1. CDR1 and CDR2 (germline): ENHRY, SYGVKD. The CDR3 has 14 amino acids. V was clipped by 6 bases and J by 4 bases; unmatched bases: 7. The CDR3 DNA is TGTGCCATCAGAAAGGACAGGGAGAGCACTGAAGCTTTCTTT. Residues: CAIRKDRESTEAFF.

This clonotype has at least ten counts. V and J are TRBV20-1 and TRBJ1-5, with TRBD1 identical over 7 bases. V gave up 0 bases and J gave up 0 bases; unmatched junction bases: 5. Germline-derived CDR1 and CDR2 are DFQATT and SNEGSKA (reference sequence). This CDR3 spans 16 amino acids. CDR3 in DNA: TGCAGTGCTAGAGATAAAAGGGGGCATAGCAATCAGCCCCAGCATTTT. It specifies CSARDKRGHSNQPQHF.

This clonotype was recorded a few times. The chain employs TRBV11-3 and TRBJ2-3, with D perhaps assigned TRBD1 or TRBD2 (5 bases each). In germline, CDR1 is SGHNT, CDR2 YENEEA. This CDR3 contains 15 residues. Trimming stripped 1 base from V and 2 bases from J, with 10 bases between. CDR3 coding DNA: TGTGCCAGCAGCTTAGGTGGGGGTTCCACAGATACGCAGTATTTT. Translating gives CASSLGGGSTDTQYF.

In its sample, this clonotype is medium-sized. The gene calls are TRBV7-9 and TRBJ2-3, with D perhaps TRBD2 (6 bases). The CDR3 is made up of 13 amino acids. The V end lost 6 bases, the J end lost 5 bases, and 12 bases lay between the germline ends. Germline CDR1 reads SEHNR; CDR2 reads FQNEAQ (reference sequence). CDR3 in amino acids: CASREDGGDTQYF. The CDR3 DNA reads as TGTGCCAGCAGAGAGGACGGGGGAGATACGCAGTATTTT.

This clonotype was counted ten times or more. The genes are TRBV20-1 and TRBJ2-6, with no clear D. Germline V gene data show CDR1 as DFQATT and CDR2 as SNEGSKA (reference sequence). V lost 0 bases to trimming and J lost 2 bases, with 2 bases between them. The CDR3 has 13 residues. This chain's CDR3 is CSARDPGANVLTF. The CDR3 DNA is TGCAGTGCTAGAGATCCTGGGGCCAACGTCCTGACTTTC.

This clonotype came up a few times. The chain combines TRBV30 with TRBJ1-1; D is uncertain. With 5 bases removed from V and 6 bases from J, the gap between germline ends came to 13 bases. This CDR3 is 12 amino acids long. CDR1 GTSNPN and CDR2 SVGIG come from the germline V gene (reference sequence). CDR3 protein: CAWYTASAEAFF. The CDR3 nucleotides are TGTGCCTGGTACACAGCGAGCGCTGAAGCTTTCTTT. The variable domain in full, with the rest retrieved from reference TRBV30 and TRBJ1-1, is SQTIHQWPATLVQPVGSPLSLECTVEGTSNPNLYWYRQAAGRGLQLLFYSVGIGQISSEVPQNLSASRPQDRQFILSSKKLLLSDSGFYLCAWYTASAEAFFGQGTRLTVV.

The sample holds a few counts of this clonotype. The V call is TRBV7-6, the J call TRBJ2-1, with TRBD2 identical over 8 bases. This CDR3 has 15 amino acids. Per germline, CDR1 SGHVS and CDR2 FNYEAQ. The ends lost 5 bases at V and 3 bases at J; junction bases unmatched: 6. In DNA, the CDR3 is TGTGCCAGCAGCACCCAGCGGGGGTACTACAATGAGCAGTTCTTC. Encoded protein: CASSTQRGYYNEQFF.

This clonotype was detected ten times or more. The chain has TRBV7-9 and TRBJ2-3; 11 bases map to TRBD2. Germline lookup yields CDR1 SEHNR and CDR2 FQNEAQ (reference sequence). Trimming cost V 5 bases and J 5 bases; bases outside gene matches: 9. This CDR3 is 16 amino acids long. The CDR3 loop is CASSLVIAGGRDTQYF. CDR3 DNA sequence: TGTGCCAGCAGCCTCGTCATAGCGGGGGGGAGAGATACGCAGTATTTT. Complete variable domain (other parts from reference TRBV7-9 and TRBJ2-3): DTGVSQNPRHKITKRGQNVTFRCDPISEHNRLYWYRQTLGQGPEFLTYFQNEAQLEKSRLLSDRFSAERPKGSFSTLEIQRTEQGDSAMYLCASSLVIAGGRDTQYFGPGTRLTVL.

This clonotype appeared many times. The chain couples TRBV6-5 to TRBJ2-7, with 9 bases matching TRBD2. The V gene's germline CDR1 is MNHEY and CDR2 SVGAGI. After removal of 7 bases from V and 0 bases from J, the junction contained 10 bases not matched to a gene. The CDR3 has 16 residues. The CDR3 loop is CASKPSGTSFSYEQYF. The DNA for the CDR3 is TGTGCCAGCAAACCTAGCGGGACGAGCTTCTCCTACGAGCAGTACTTC.

There are many counts of this clonotype. This chain joins TRBV7-9 and TRBJ2-3; D call uncertain. The CDR3 contains 14 residues. V shed 3 bases and J shed 1 base, with 8 bases lying between them. Germline V gene lookup returns CDR1 SEHNR and CDR2 FQNEAQ (reference sequence). CDR3 residues: CASSFRAGTDTQYF. The DNA of the CDR3 is TGTGCCAGCAGCTTTAGGGCAGGCACAGATACGCAGTATTTT.

In this sample, this clonotype turned up many times. The chain recombines TRBV6-2 or TRBV6-3 with TRBJ2-2, with D possibly being TRBD1 or TRBD2 (5 bases each). The CDR3 sequence is 14 residues long. V was trimmed by 8 bases and J by 2 bases, leaving 12 bases between them. Germline V gives CDR1 MNHEY, CDR2 SVGEGT. The CDR3 is CASRRGPNTGELFF. The DNA of the CDR3 is TGTGCCAGCCGAAGGGGACCTAACACCGGGGAGCTGTTTTTT.